This TCR beta chain is from a study of cytomegalovirus exposure and HLA in healthy donors. This CDR3 has 15 amino acids. The V segment lost 5 bases and the J segment 8 bases; nucleotides outside the gene matches: 15. Germline-derived CDR1 and CDR2 are GTSNPN and SVGIG (reference sequence). Profiling relied on immunoSEQ multiplex PCR, and the TCRdb table lists in-frame clones only, not all of them. The table records approximately 170,000 clones, just under 85% of them present only once. The sample holds a few counts of this clone. Sequencing was carried out using PBMCs. The sequence was obtained from a man between 25 and 39 years old in good health and CMV-seropositive. V gene TRBV30 combines with J gene TRBJ1-2; 9 bases map to TRBD1. CDR3 protein: CAWVSGTGISGGYTF. The CDR3 region has the DNA TGTGCCTGGGTATCCGGGACAGGGATATCAGGGGGCTACACCTTC.